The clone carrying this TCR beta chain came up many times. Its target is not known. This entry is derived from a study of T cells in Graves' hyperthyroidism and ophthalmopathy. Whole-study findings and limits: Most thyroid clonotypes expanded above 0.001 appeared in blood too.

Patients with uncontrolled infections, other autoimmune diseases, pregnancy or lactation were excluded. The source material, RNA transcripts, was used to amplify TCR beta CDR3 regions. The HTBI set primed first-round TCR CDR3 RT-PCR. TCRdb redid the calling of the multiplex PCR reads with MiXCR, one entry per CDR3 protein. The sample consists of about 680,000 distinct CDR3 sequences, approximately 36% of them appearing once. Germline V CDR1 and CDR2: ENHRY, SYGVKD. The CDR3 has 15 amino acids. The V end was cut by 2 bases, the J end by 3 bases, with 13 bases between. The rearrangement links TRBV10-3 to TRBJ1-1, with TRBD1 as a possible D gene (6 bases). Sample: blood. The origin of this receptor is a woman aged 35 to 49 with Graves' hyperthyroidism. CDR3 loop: CAISEGQWRDTEAFF. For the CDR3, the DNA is TGTGCCATCAGTGAGGGACAGTGGAGGGACACTGAAGCTTTCTTT.